This TCR beta chain was sequenced during a study of T cell responses to AZD1222 COVID-19 vaccine. Study findings and constraints: Clonal diversity was possibly underestimated; the donors were predominantly white British and more often female.

Concerning this clone itself: Its cognate antigen is unknown.

Trimming left V 5 bases short and J 3 bases short, with 26 bases between. CDR3 length equals 19 residues. Germline V gives CDR1 SNHLY, CDR2 FYNNEI. Only in-frame clones appear in the TCRdb table, and some are missing; sequencing was by immunoSEQ multiplex PCR. The sample records approximately 97,000 clones, 84% being singletons. The TCR was taken from an adult in good health. Sample: peripheral blood, taken on day 0 of AZD1222 vaccination. The chain couples TRBV2 to TRBJ1-5, with a weak D call TRBD1 (5 bases). The CDR3 protein is CASSSFWGPATPTNQPQHF. CDR3 DNA: TGTGCCAGCAGTTCGTTTTGGGGCCCTGCGACGCCCACCAATCAGCCCCAGCATTTT. The entire variable domain, with the rest obtained from reference TRBV2 and TRBJ1-5, is as follows: EPEVTQTPSHQVTQMGQEVILRCVPISNHLYFYWYRQILGQKVEFLVSFYNNEISEKSEIFDDQFSVERPDGSNFTLKIRSTKLEDSAMYFCASSSFWGPATPTNQPQHFGDGTRLSIL.